The 28 T cell receptor beta chains listed next were all sequenced from one sample in a study of cytomegalovirus exposure and HLA in healthy donors (dated by TCRdb to about 2017). The library came from the immunoSEQ multiplex PCR assay. The multiplex PCR relied on a mix of 60 forward primers for TCR Vbeta segments and 13 reverse primers for TCR Jbeta segments. In its TCRdb copy, this immuneACCESS table keeps in-frame sequences only and misses some clones. Where compared with another copy, unresolved V genes explain less than half of these, and the others have no known cause. For this sample the table gives roughly 100,000 clones, of which over 12% were detected only once. The ten largest clonotypes hold around 0.86% of the sample. The source material was PBMCs. Source of these receptors: a female donor in good health and CMV-seronegative.

This clone was recorded a few times. At one end, the junction sequence differs from germline, possibly due to a read error. The chain links TRBV10-3 to TRBJ1-1; the match to TRBD1 covers 7 bases. The germline V gene encodes CDR1 ENHRY and CDR2 SYGVKD. This CDR3 is built from 11 residues. CDR3 residues: CAVRQGSEAFF. CDR3 bases: TGTGCCGTCAGACAGGGTTCTGAAGCTTTCTTT.

The CDR3 DNA sequence: TGTGCCAGCAGCTACGGACAGGGGAAGGGCTACACCTTC. Its translation is CASSYGQGKGYTF. The rearrangement joins TRBV7-9 to TRBJ1-2, with TRBD1 identical over 9 bases. The CDR3 consists of 13 residues. CDR1 is SEHNR, CDR2 FQNEAQ, per germline (reference sequence). With V trimmed by 4 bases and J by 8 bases, 5 bases remained unmatched.

About this clone itself: Other nucleotide sequences in the sample specify the same CDR3. V gene TRBV9 combines with J gene TRBJ2-1, with 8 positions matching TRBD2. The V segment lost 0 bases and the J segment 4 bases; nucleotides outside the gene matches: 3. The CDR3 sequence is 15 residues long. Looked up from germline, CDR1 is SGDLS and CDR2 is YYNGEE. The CDR3 sequence is CASSVGLAPYNEQFF. The CDR3 DNA reads as TGTGCCAGCAGCGTAGGACTAGCGCCGTACAATGAGCAGTTCTTC. Full variable domain (missing parts from reference TRBV9 and TRBJ2-1): DSGVTQTPKHLITATGQRVTLRCSPRSGDLSVYWYQQSLDQGLQFLIQYYNGEERAKGNILERFSAQQFPDLHSELNLSSLELGDSALYFCASSVGLAPYNEQFFGPGTRLTVL.

This sequence joins TRBV27 and TRBJ2-7; 7 bases fit TRBD1. V dropped 10 bases and J dropped 1; count of bases not matched to a gene: 7. Germline lookup yields CDR1 MNHEY and CDR2 SMNVEV (reference sequence). CDR3 length equals 13 residues. Here the CDR3 DNA reads TGTGCCACGGCCCGGGACAGTTCCTACGAGCAGTACTTC. It codes for CATARDSSYEQYF.

This clone was seen a handful of times. The chain uses TRBV4-1 and TRBJ2-7, with a possible D match to TRBD2 (6 bases). V dropped 1 base and J dropped 0 bases, with 13 bases sitting between them. The CDR3 sequence is 16 residues long. From germline, CDR1 is MGHRA and CDR2 YSYEKL. Written as DNA, the CDR3 is TGCGCCAGCAGCCAAGTGGCGGGGCGGAGCTCCTACGAGCAGTACTTC. Its protein product is CASSQVAGRSSYEQYF.

The chain recombines TRBV19 with TRBJ1-4, with TRBD1 identical over 10 bases. The V and J ends lost 5 bases and 11 bases, in that order; junction bases with no gene match: 8. CDR3 length: 14 residues. Germline V gives CDR1 LNHDA, CDR2 SQIVND (reference sequence). In nucleotides, the CDR3 is TGTGCCAGTAGTCCGTGGACAGGGGGGTCCAAACTGTTTTTT. Translated: CASSPWTGGSKLFF. Using reference TRBV19 and TRBJ1-4 for the parts outside the CDR3, the full variable domain is DGGITQSPKYLFRKEGQNVTLSCEQNLNHDAMYWYRQDPGQGLRLIYYSQIVNDFQKGDIAEGYSVSREKKESFPLTVTSAQKNPTAFYLCASSPWTGGSKLFFGSGTQLSVL.

This clone was seen only a few times. The chain combines TRBV18 with TRBJ1-1, with D unclear. V was shortened by 2 bases and J by 4 bases, with 11 bases between the two germline ends. Looked up from germline, CDR1 is KGHSH and CDR2 is LQKENI. This CDR3 region has 14 residues. The CDR3 DNA reads TGTGCCAGCTCACCAGGGAGCGAGGGCACTGAAGCTTTCTTT. Its translation: CASSPGSEGTEAFF.

This clone showed up just a few times. The CDR3 nucleotides read TGTGCCAGCAAAGAAACAGGGACCTCGGAGCAGTACTTC. Protein: CASKETGTSEQYF. V gene TRBV6-5 combines with J gene TRBJ2-7; the D gene is possibly TRBD1 (6 bases). This CDR3 has 13 residues. The ends were cut back, 7 bases at V and 7 bases at J, with 17 bases in the middle. Per germline, CDR1 MNHEY and CDR2 SVGAGI.

The chain uses TRBV4-1 and TRBJ1-4; D not certain. V lost 1 base, J lost 0 bases, and 6 bases lay in between. From germline, CDR1 is MGHRA and CDR2 YSYEKL. This CDR3 contains 15 residues. CDR3: CASSQGLATNEKLFF. CDR3 bases: TGCGCCAGCAGCCAAGGGCTCGCAACTAATGAAAAACTGTTTTTT.

V usage is TRBV29-1 and J usage is TRBJ1-5, with 7 bases that match TRBD1. Losses at the gene ends were 6 bases for V and 7 bases for J; bases not matched to a gene: 6. CDR1 is SQVTM and CDR2 is ANQGSEA in the germline V gene. The CDR3 covers 12 residues. The CDR3 region has the DNA TGCAGCGTGAGACAGGGAAACCAGCCCCAGCATTTT. This translates into CSVRQGNQPQHF.

This clone was counted a few times. The chain couples TRBV7-8 to TRBJ2-3; 7 bases fit TRBD2. CDR3 length: 16 residues. The V and J ends lost 0 bases and 3 bases, in that order; junction bases with no gene match: 6. Germline CDR1 and CDR2: SGHVS and FQNEAQ. The CDR3 DNA follows: TGTGCCAGCAGCTTAGCGTTGGCTAGCGGAACAGATACGCAGTATTTT. Its translation is CASSLALASGTDTQYF.

This clone has a handful of counts. This chain links TRBV6-1 with TRBJ2-1, with 9 bases aligning to TRBD1. There are 15 residues in the CDR3. The trim removed 10 bases at V and 4 bases at J, leaving 11 bases unmatched. Germline V CDR1 and CDR2: MNHNS, SASEGT. This chain's CDR3 is CATTQGAPPYNEQFF. In nucleotides, the CDR3 is TGTGCCACCACACAGGGGGCACCCCCGTACAATGAGCAGTTCTTC.

In this sample, this clone turned up a few times. The J gene is TRBJ1-2, the V gene TRBV7-3; a weak D match, TRBD1 (5 bases). Germline V gene lookup returns CDR1 SGHTA and CDR2 FQGTGA. There are 15 residues in the CDR3. V lost 5 bases and J 4 bases, leaving 17 bases between the germline ends. The CDR3 spells CASSPNPHDSYGYTF. In DNA, the CDR3 is TGTGCCAGCAGCCCTAACCCTCACGACAGCTATGGCTACACCTTC.

The chain employs TRBV25-1 and TRBJ2-3; D may be TRBD2 (6 bases). The germline V gene encodes CDR1 MGHDK and CDR2 SYGVNS. CDR3 size: 14 residues. V shed 2 bases and J shed 4 bases, with 10 bases lying between them. The CDR3 sequence: CASSEGGFSDTQYF. In DNA form, the CDR3 reads TGTGCCAGCAGTGAAGGGGGGTTTTCAGATACGCAGTATTTT.

This chain connects TRBV5-1 to TRBJ2-5; TRBD2 agrees at 9 bases. The ends lost 0 bases at V and 5 bases at J; junction bases unmatched: 11. This CDR3 has 17 amino acids. Per the germline V gene, CDR1 is SGHRS and CDR2 is YFSETQ. The CDR3 loop is CASSLEIAGGPRETQYF. The CDR3 DNA reads as TGCGCCAGCAGCTTGGAAATTGCGGGGGGGCCCCGGGAGACCCAGTACTTC. Variable domain in full (rest from reference TRBV5-1 and TRBJ2-5): KAGVTQTPRYLIKTRGQQVTLSCSPISGHRSVSWYQQTPGQGLQFLFEYFSETQRNKGNFPGRFSGRQFSNSRSEMNVSTLELGDSALYLCASSLEIAGGPRETQYFGPGTRLLVL.

The genes are TRBV27 and TRBJ2-1; TRBD2 agrees at 13 bases. Germline CDR1 is MNHEY and CDR2 is SMNVEV (reference sequence). The CDR3 is made up of 16 amino acids. With V trimmed by 6 bases and J by 9 bases, 11 bases remained unmatched. The CDR3: CASRPIGLAGASEQFF. The DNA for the CDR3 is TGTGCCAGCAGACCAATCGGACTAGCGGGAGCAAGTGAGCAGTTCTTC.

This clone was counted only a few times. The chain uses TRBV5-6 and TRBJ2-7; a weak D match, TRBD1 (6 bases). The CDR3 spans 11 residues. CDR1 is SGHDT, CDR2 YYEEEE, per germline. The V and J ends lost 5 bases and 11 bases respectively, with 14 bases between them. This CDR3 is CASRYGQLEYF. The CDR3 bases are TGTGCCAGCAGATACGGACAGTTGGAGTACTTC.

The chain employs TRBV7-9 and TRBJ1-1; 7 bases match TRBD1. Germline V gives CDR1 SEHNR, CDR2 FQNEAQ (reference sequence). J was trimmed by 1 base and V by 5 bases; bases with no gene match: 13. CDR3 size: 17 residues. The CDR3 spells CASSPNKGQARNTEAFF. CDR3 nucleotides: TGTGCCAGCAGCCCCAACAAAGGACAGGCTAGGAACACTGAAGCTTTCTTT.

This clone was seen only a few times. V gene TRBV5-1 combines with J gene TRBJ2-7, with 10 bases matching TRBD2. The length of the CDR3 is 15 residues. V was pared by 4 bases and J by 3 bases, with 7 bases of the junction left unmatched. Germline-derived CDR1 and CDR2 are SGHRS and YFSETQ. CDR3 DNA sequence: TGCGCCAGCAGCCCTGAAGTAGCGGGAGGCTACGAGCAGTACTTC. Its protein is CASSPEVAGGYEQYF.

This clone appeared a few times. The CDR3 spells CASRPGQNGYRANVLTF. In DNA, the CDR3 is TGTGCCAGCAGACCGGGACAGAATGGTTACAGGGCCAACGTCCTGACTTTC. The chain uses TRBV27 and TRBJ2-6, with TRBD1 identical over 7 bases. Germline-derived CDR1 and CDR2 are MNHEY and SMNVEV (reference sequence). The ends lost 6 bases at V and 5 bases at J; junction bases unmatched: 13. The CDR3 sequence is 17 residues long. The variable domain in full, with the rest retrieved from reference TRBV27 and TRBJ2-6, is EAQVTQNPRYLITVTGKKLTVTCSQNMNHEYMSWYRQDPGLGLRQIYYSMNVEVTDKGDVPEGYKVSRKEKRNFPLILESPSPNQTSLYFCASRPGQNGYRANVLTFGAGSRLTVL.

The chain is built from TRBV5-1 and TRBJ2-3, with 9 nucleotides matching TRBD1. V gave up 5 bases and J gave up 6 bases; unmatched junction bases: 16. This CDR3 has 17 residues. Looked up from germline, CDR1 is SGHRS and CDR2 is YFSETQ. CDR3 sequence reads: CASRRGTGGRQGDTQYF. In DNA, the CDR3 is TGCGCCAGCAGAAGGGGTACAGGGGGCCGCCAAGGGGATACGCAGTATTTT.

In its sample, this clone was seen many times. The chain combines TRBV4-1 with TRBJ2-3, with TRBD1 as a possible D gene (6 bases). This CDR3 is built from 16 residues. Germline V gene lookup returns CDR1 MGHRA and CDR2 YSYEKL. The V end was cut by 4 bases, the J end by 0 bases, with 14 bases between. The DNA of the CDR3 is TGCGCCAGCAGCCCAGGGGTGTTATCTAGCACAGATACGCAGTATTTT. Its protein is CASSPGVLSSTDTQYF.

The chain couples TRBV21-1 to TRBJ1-5; the table's D call, TRBD1, has no DNA check behind it. TRBV21-1 has pseudogene status. This CDR3 is 20 amino acids long. This chain's CDR3 is CASSKGVAGTGVKRNQPQHF. The CDR3 nucleotides are TGTGCCAGCAGCAAAGGGGTGGCCGGGACAGGGGTAAAAAGGAATCAGCCCCAGCATTTT.

The rearrangement links TRBV6-1 to TRBJ1-5; 10 bases map to TRBD1. CDR3 size: 18 residues. From germline, CDR1 is MNHNS and CDR2 SASEGT. V lost 4 bases to trimming and J lost 4 bases; unmatched junction nucleotides: 13. The CDR3 region is CASSGPGTGAPRNQPQHF. In nucleotides, the CDR3 is TGTGCCAGCAGTGGACCCGGGACAGGGGCCCCCAGAAATCAGCCCCAGCATTTT.

This chain joins TRBV2 and TRBJ1-6; 7 nucleotides line up with TRBD1. CDR3 length: 13 amino acids. J was trimmed by 9 bases and V by 6 bases; bases with no gene match: 5. Germline CDR1 and CDR2: SNHLY and FYNNEI. The CDR3 DNA is TGTGCCAGCAGACAGGGGATATCTTCACCCCTCCACTTT. As protein: CASRQGISSPLHF.

This clone was counted between two and nine times. The chain uses TRBV28 and TRBJ2-2; 7 positions agree with TRBD1. CDR1 and CDR2 from the germline V gene are MDHEN and SYDVKM. The CDR3 has 13 residues. V lost 11 bases, J lost 0 bases, and 3 bases stayed unmatched. CDR3 amino acids: CAGGQPNTGELFF. CDR3 in DNA: TGTGCCGGGGGACAGCCGAACACCGGGGAGCTGTTTTTT.

The chain combines TRBV7-9 with TRBJ2-5; D is unresolved. The CDR3 runs 15 residues. Between the trimmed V and J ends, which lost 5 bases and 1 base, there was a span of 14 bases. Germline-derived CDR1 and CDR2 are SEHNR and FQNEAQ (reference sequence). The CDR3 region is CASSATAGSQETQYF. CDR3 coding DNA: TGTGCCAGCAGCGCCACGGCAGGCTCCCAAGAGACCCAGTACTTC.

This chain links TRBV7-9 with TRBJ1-4; the D is unclear. Trimming stripped 7 bases from V and 6 bases from J, with 12 bases between. Germline CDR1 reads SEHNR; CDR2 reads FQNEAQ (reference sequence). The CDR3 covers 13 residues. The CDR3 protein is CASTWARDEKLFF. CDR3 coding DNA: TGTGCCAGCACCTGGGCGAGGGATGAAAAACTGTTTTTT.